The TCR beta chain under discussion was sequenced for a study of blood T cell repertoires in COVID-19. The CDR3 consists of 16 residues. Germline CDR1 reads SGHRS; CDR2 reads YFSETQ. Germline trimming cut 3 bases from V and 5 bases from J; bases unmatched to any gene: 6. Only in-frame clones appear in the TCRdb table, and some are missing; sequencing was by immunoSEQ multiplex PCR. The sample lists about 250,000 clones, roughly four fifths occurring once. This clone has just a few counts. The source of this sequence is a person aged 70 to 80 with COVID-19, enrolled during active disease. Sequenced: peripheral blood. This chain joins TRBV5-1 and TRBJ2-2; the match to TRBD2 covers 11 bases. CDR3 nucleotide sequence: TGCGCCAGCAGCTCCACTAGCGGGGGAAGTACCGGGGAGCTGTTTTTT. Translating gives CASSSTSGGSTGELFF.